This T cell receptor beta chain came from a study of cytomegalovirus exposure and HLA in healthy donors. Study as a whole: Early released data had about 80 million unique TCRs, all coming from HLA-typed donors.

The study, taken as a whole, reports: As a later analysis showed, a missense DCLRE1C variant was linked to trimming of TCR beta V- and J-genes. Some V segments (TRBV6-2 and TRBV6-3 among them) were excluded as indistinguishable.

The V gene lost 5 bases and the J gene lost 0 bases, with 21 bases spanning the gap. Germline CDR1 reads SGHRS; CDR2 reads YFSETQ. This CDR3 region has 17 residues. When sampled, the donors appeared nominally healthy, though they likely had unrecorded immune exposures. The PCR made use of 60 Vbeta and 13 Jbeta primers. Libraries were prepared by immunoSEQ multiplex PCR; TCRdb keeps only in-frame clonotypes and omits some of them. This sample's table has 70,000 or so clones. Details on this clone: No antigen is known for it.

The rearrangement links TRBV5-1 to TRBJ2-7; D might be TRBD1 (6 bases). The clonotype was recovered from a middle-aged man in good health and CMV-seronegative. Sequencing was carried out using PBMCs. The CDR3 bases are TGCGCCAGCAGAGAGGAAAAGCTAGACAGGAGCTCCTACGAGCAGTACTTC. Residues: CASREEKLDRSSYEQYF.